Listed below are T cell receptor beta chains from one sample, sequenced in a study of beta chain features in type 1 diabetes. The table came from immunoSEQ multiplex PCR; TCRdb's copy has only in-frame clones and leaves some out. The sample has about 270,000 clones, 13% to 15% seen once. Sequencing was done on a sample of naive CD4+ T cells from blood. The source of these receptors is a man in his thirties or forties with type 1 diabetes. Both conserved end residues are part of each CDR3. Each record gives: D gene, CDR3 length, clone size, J gene, V gene, CDR3 protein, CDR3 DNA. A D gene is named only where the DNA matches it firmly. Rows give clone size only sometimes, using once, few, many, or a class for an expanded clone.

d_call: -; cdr3_length: 15; clone_size: few; j_call: TRBJ1-5; v_call: TRBV27; cdr3_aa: CASSPGERGNQPQHF; cdr3_nt: TGTGCCAGCAGCCCAGGAGAGAGGGGCAATCAGCCCCAGCATTTT
d_call: -; cdr3_length: 15; clone_size: few; j_call: TRBJ2-3; v_call: TRBV7-3; cdr3_aa: CASSLRERYTDTQYF; cdr3_nt: TGTGCCAGCAGCTTAAGGGAGCGATACACAGATACGCAGTATTTT
d_call: TRBD2; cdr3_length: 14; clone_size: few; j_call: TRBJ2-7; v_call: TRBV4-1; cdr3_aa: CASSHVGRTYEQYF; cdr3_nt: TGCGCCAGCAGCCATGTCGGGAGGACATACGAGCAGTACTTC
d_call: TRBD2; cdr3_length: 16; clone_size: few; j_call: TRBJ2-1; v_call: TRBV6-5; cdr3_aa: CASSYPGTSGNNEQFF; cdr3_nt: TGTGCCAGCAGTTACCCTGGGACTAGCGGTAACAATGAGCAGTTCTTC
d_call: -; cdr3_length: 15; clone_size: -; j_call: TRBJ2-6; v_call: TRBV5-1; cdr3_aa: CASAPGGTGANVLTF; cdr3_nt: TGCGCCAGCGCCCCCGGCGGGACCGGGGCCAACGTCCTGACTTTC
d_call: -; cdr3_length: 15; clone_size: few; j_call: TRBJ2-1; v_call: TRBV28; cdr3_aa: CASSLVGSSYNEQFF; cdr3_nt: TGTGCCAGCAGTTTGGTAGGGAGCTCCTACAATGAGCAGTTCTTC
d_call: TRBD2; cdr3_length: 16; clone_size: -; j_call: TRBJ2-5; v_call: TRBV4-3; cdr3_aa: CASSQDRGLAGETQYF; cdr3_nt: TGCGCCAGCAGCCAAGACCGGGGACTAGCGGGGGAGACCCAGTACTTC
d_call: -; cdr3_length: 15; clone_size: -; j_call: TRBJ2-3; v_call: TRBV7-9; cdr3_aa: CASSSRGNPVDTQYF; cdr3_nt: TGTGCCAGCAGCTCCCGGGGGAACCCCGTGGATACGCAGTATTTT
d_call: -; cdr3_length: 17; clone_size: -; j_call: TRBJ1-5; v_call: TRBV28; cdr3_aa: CASSLWGGGPREGAQHF; cdr3_nt: TGTGCCAGCAGTTTATGGGGGGGTGGGCCGCGCGAAGGGGCCCAGCATTTT
d_call: -; cdr3_length: 16; clone_size: -; j_call: TRBJ2-4; v_call: TRBV23-1; cdr3_aa: CASSQFLRVPKNIQYF; cdr3_nt: TGCGCCAGCAGTCAATTCCTCAGGGTTCCCAAAAACATTCAGTACTTC
d_call: TRBD1; cdr3_length: 14; clone_size: few; j_call: TRBJ1-2; v_call: TRBV27; cdr3_aa: CASNQDRVGYGYTF; cdr3_nt: TGTGCCAGCAACCAGGACAGGGTGGGCTATGGCTACACCTTC
d_call: -; cdr3_length: 16; clone_size: -; j_call: TRBJ2-1; v_call: TRBV7-8; cdr3_aa: CASATGRGSSYNEQFF; cdr3_nt: TGTGCCAGCGCTACCGGTCGGGGGAGCTCCTACAATGAGCAGTTCTTC
d_call: TRBD1; cdr3_length: 14; clone_size: few; j_call: TRBJ2-7; v_call: TRBV28; cdr3_aa: CASINQGARDEQYF; cdr3_nt: TGTGCCAGCATAAACCAGGGGGCACGGGACGAGCAGTACTTC
d_call: TRBD1; cdr3_length: 16; clone_size: -; j_call: TRBJ2-7; v_call: TRBV30; cdr3_aa: CAWRDWDRGISYEQYF; cdr3_nt: TGTGCCTGGAGAGATTGGGACAGGGGGATATCCTACGAGCAGTACTTC
d_call: -; cdr3_length: 14; clone_size: -; j_call: TRBJ1-2; v_call: TRBV9; cdr3_aa: CASSVAPANYGYTF; cdr3_nt: TGTGCCAGCAGCGTAGCCCCAGCTAACTATGGCTACACCTTC
d_call: TRBD1; cdr3_length: 13; clone_size: -; j_call: TRBJ1-2; v_call: TRBV5-4; cdr3_aa: CASSSGQDYGYTF; cdr3_nt: TGTGCCAGCAGCTCCGGACAGGACTATGGCTACACCTTC
d_call: TRBD2; cdr3_length: 17; clone_size: -; j_call: TRBJ2-7; v_call: TRBV18; cdr3_aa: CASSPLQLTSGAYEQYF; cdr3_nt: TGTGCCAGCTCACCACTACAACTGACTAGCGGAGCCTACGAGCAGTACTTC
d_call: -; cdr3_length: 13; clone_size: -; j_call: TRBJ2-1; v_call: TRBV28; cdr3_aa: CASSFAGFNEQFF; cdr3_nt: TGTGCCAGCAGCTTTGCCGGGTTCAATGAGCAGTTCTTC
d_call: TRBD1; cdr3_length: 15; clone_size: -; j_call: TRBJ2-2; v_call: TRBV5-1; cdr3_aa: CASSSDRENTGELFF; cdr3_nt: TGCGCCAGCAGCTCGGACAGGGAGAACACCGGGGAGCTGTTTTTT
d_call: -; cdr3_length: 13; clone_size: -; j_call: TRBJ2-7; v_call: TRBV15; cdr3_aa: CATSATNFYEQYF; cdr3_nt: TGTGCCACCAGCGCCACTAATTTCTACGAGCAGTACTTC
d_call: TRBD1; cdr3_length: 18; clone_size: -; j_call: TRBJ2-6; v_call: TRBV4-2; cdr3_aa: CASSQEGTGEPGANVLTF; cdr3_nt: TGTGCCAGCAGCCAAGAGGGTACAGGGGAGCCTGGGGCCAACGTCCTGACTTTC
d_call: -; cdr3_length: 11; clone_size: -; j_call: TRBJ2-3; v_call: TRBV29-1; cdr3_aa: CSVEQTDTQYF; cdr3_nt: TGCAGCGTTGAACAGACAGATACGCAGTATTTT
d_call: -; cdr3_length: 15; clone_size: -; j_call: TRBJ2-2; v_call: TRBV28; cdr3_aa: CASSLWFRGGGELFF; cdr3_nt: TGTGCCAGCAGTTTATGGTTCAGGGGTGGCGGGGAGCTGTTTTTT
d_call: -; cdr3_length: 14; clone_size: -; j_call: TRBJ2-1; v_call: TRBV5-1; cdr3_aa: CASSQGGVQGEQFF; cdr3_nt: TGCGCCAGCTCCCAAGGTGGAGTACAAGGTGAGCAGTTCTTC
d_call: TRBD2; cdr3_length: 18; clone_size: -; j_call: TRBJ2-6; v_call: TRBV18; cdr3_aa: CASSPNGGSLSGANVLTF; cdr3_nt: TGTGCCAGCTCCCCCAACGGGGGGTCCCTCTCTGGGGCCAACGTCCTGACTTTC
d_call: TRBD2; cdr3_length: 15; clone_size: -; j_call: TRBJ2-1; v_call: TRBV2; cdr3_aa: CASTVTSGRRSEQFF; cdr3_nt: TGTGCCAGCACCGTGACTAGCGGTCGGAGGTCTGAGCAGTTCTTC
d_call: TRBD2; cdr3_length: 15; clone_size: few; j_call: TRBJ2-7; v_call: TRBV5-1; cdr3_aa: CASSAGTSGSYEQYF; cdr3_nt: TGCGCCAGCAGCGCAGGGACTAGCGGTTCCTACGAGCAGTACTTC
d_call: -; cdr3_length: 15; clone_size: -; j_call: TRBJ1-2; v_call: TRBV4-3; cdr3_aa: CASSQDSGDLYGYTF; cdr3_nt: TGCGCCAGCAGCCAAGATTCAGGGGACCTATATGGCTACACCTTC
d_call: -; cdr3_length: 12; clone_size: -; j_call: TRBJ2-5; v_call: TRBV7-2; cdr3_aa: CASSPTLATQYF; cdr3_nt: TGTGCCAGCAGCCCGACTTTGGCGACCCAGTACTTC
d_call: TRBD1; cdr3_length: 12; clone_size: -; j_call: TRBJ2-7; v_call: TRBV28; cdr3_aa: CASSSGDREQYF; cdr3_nt: TGTGCCAGCAGTTCCGGGGACAGAGAGCAGTACTTC
d_call: TRBD1; cdr3_length: 17; clone_size: -; j_call: TRBJ1-1; v_call: TRBV4-2; cdr3_aa: CASSQKLGGQMNTEAFF; cdr3_nt: TGTGCCAGCAGCCAAAAGTTAGGGGGACAGATGAACACTGAAGCTTTCTTT
d_call: TRBD1; cdr3_length: 13; clone_size: -; j_call: TRBJ2-1; v_call: TRBV19; cdr3_aa: CASSRDSYNEQFF; cdr3_nt: TGTGCCAGTAGTCGGGACAGCTACAATGAGCAGTTCTTC
d_call: TRBD2; cdr3_length: 16; clone_size: -; j_call: TRBJ2-2; v_call: TRBV13; cdr3_aa: CASTLGLAVNTGELFF; cdr3_nt: TGTGCCAGCACCTTAGGTCTAGCGGTGAACACCGGGGAGCTGTTTTTT
d_call: TRBD1; cdr3_length: 12; clone_size: few; j_call: TRBJ1-1; v_call: TRBV5-1; cdr3_aa: CASSPQGEQAFF; cdr3_nt: TGCGCCAGCAGCCCACAGGGGGAGCAAGCTTTCTTT
d_call: -; cdr3_length: 15; clone_size: few; j_call: TRBJ1-1; v_call: TRBV14; cdr3_aa: CASSQFRFGGSEAFF; cdr3_nt: TGTGCCAGCAGCCAATTCAGATTTGGCGGTTCTGAAGCTTTCTTT
d_call: -; cdr3_length: 15; clone_size: -; j_call: TRBJ2-3; v_call: TRBV7-6; cdr3_aa: CASSLGSGNRDTQYF; cdr3_nt: TGTGCCAGCAGCTTAGGGTCCGGGAACCGGGATACGCAGTATTTT
d_call: -; cdr3_length: 14; clone_size: -; j_call: TRBJ2-2; v_call: TRBV4-3; cdr3_aa: CASSQDWRPGELFF; cdr3_nt: TGCGCCAGCAGCCAAGATTGGCGGCCTGGGGAGCTGTTTTTT
d_call: TRBD1; cdr3_length: 14; clone_size: -; j_call: TRBJ2-5; v_call: TRBV6-6; cdr3_aa: CASSYSTGEETQYF; cdr3_nt: TGTGCCAGCAGTTACTCTACAGGGGAAGAGACCCAGTACTTC
d_call: -; cdr3_length: 12; clone_size: -; j_call: TRBJ1-1; v_call: TRBV30; cdr3_aa: CAWRADKDEAFF; cdr3_nt: TGTGCCTGGAGAGCCGACAAGGATGAAGCTTTCTTT
d_call: TRBD2; cdr3_length: 15; clone_size: few; j_call: TRBJ2-1; v_call: TRBV5-1; cdr3_aa: CASSLAAGVRNEQFF; cdr3_nt: TGCGCCAGCAGCTTGGCGGCGGGAGTGAGGAATGAGCAGTTCTTC
d_call: TRBD1; cdr3_length: 14; clone_size: -; j_call: TRBJ1-1; v_call: TRBV28; cdr3_aa: CASSFWTGQTEAFF; cdr3_nt: TGTGCCAGCAGTTTTTGGACAGGTCAAACTGAAGCTTTCTTT
d_call: TRBD1; cdr3_length: 14; clone_size: -; j_call: TRBJ2-1; v_call: TRBV11-1; cdr3_aa: CASSSDRVSNEQFF; cdr3_nt: TGTGCCAGCAGCTCAGACAGGGTTTCTAATGAGCAGTTCTTC
d_call: -; cdr3_length: 14; clone_size: -; j_call: TRBJ2-1; v_call: TRBV5-1; cdr3_aa: CASSSGIVYNEQFF; cdr3_nt: TGCGCCAGCAGCTCAGGGATCGTATACAATGAGCAGTTCTTC
d_call: TRBD1; cdr3_length: 16; clone_size: -; j_call: TRBJ2-4; v_call: TRBV5-6; cdr3_aa: CASSSASDRGRYIQYF; cdr3_nt: TGTGCCAGCAGCTCCGCCTCGGACAGGGGGCGTTACATTCAGTACTTC
d_call: TRBD2; cdr3_length: 16; clone_size: -; j_call: TRBJ2-7; v_call: TRBV28; cdr3_aa: CASISFGLDGKYEQYF; cdr3_nt: TGTGCCAGCATTTCTTTCGGACTAGATGGGAAGTACGAGCAGTACTTC
d_call: TRBD2; cdr3_length: 14; clone_size: -; j_call: TRBJ2-7; v_call: TRBV7-8; cdr3_aa: CASSQRREAYEQYF; cdr3_nt: TGTGCCAGCAGCCAACGCCGGGAGGCCTACGAGCAGTACTTC
d_call: TRBD2; cdr3_length: 16; clone_size: -; j_call: TRBJ2-7; v_call: TRBV7-2; cdr3_aa: CASSLAGASGNYEQYF; cdr3_nt: TGTGCCAGCAGCTTGGCGGGGGCTAGCGGGAACTACGAGCAGTACTTC
d_call: TRBD2; cdr3_length: 17; clone_size: -; j_call: TRBJ2-7; v_call: TRBV9; cdr3_aa: CASSDELYGLAGYEQYF; cdr3_nt: TGTGCCAGCAGCGACGAACTTTATGGACTAGCGGGATACGAGCAGTACTTC
d_call: TRBD2; cdr3_length: 17; clone_size: few; j_call: TRBJ2-7; v_call: TRBV29-1; cdr3_aa: CSVLSGTSGILTYEQYF; cdr3_nt: TGCAGCGTTTTGTCCGGGACTAGCGGGATATTGACCTACGAGCAGTACTTC
d_call: -; cdr3_length: 15; clone_size: -; j_call: TRBJ2-3; v_call: TRBV5-4; cdr3_aa: CASSSNRRSTDTQYF; cdr3_nt: TGTGCCAGCAGCTCGAACCGGCGGAGCACAGATACGCAGTATTTT
d_call: -; cdr3_length: 14; clone_size: -; j_call: TRBJ2-1; v_call: TRBV5-1; cdr3_aa: CASSLVPPGDEQFF; cdr3_nt: TGCGCCAGCAGCTTGGTACCCCCGGGGGATGAGCAGTTCTTC
d_call: TRBD2; cdr3_length: 13; clone_size: few; j_call: TRBJ2-7; v_call: TRBV9; cdr3_aa: CASSTRTSGEQYF; cdr3_nt: TGTGCCAGCAGCACTCGGACTAGCGGGGAGCAGTACTTC
d_call: TRBD1; cdr3_length: 14; clone_size: -; j_call: TRBJ1-1; v_call: TRBV5-4; cdr3_aa: CASSPGQGTTEAFF; cdr3_nt: TGTGCCAGCAGCCCTGGACAGGGGACCACTGAAGCTTTCTTT